This T cell receptor (beta chain) was identified during a study of sequential checkpoint blockade in melanoma. Study-wide context: Twenty-two patients had matched tumor biopsies before treatment and at week 13 after nivolumab or ipilimumab alone.

Treatment of the sample: randomized to nivolumab then ipilimumab (arm A) or the reverse (arm B). Concerning this clone: No antigen is known for it.

The data were produced by immunoSEQ multiplex PCR, yet TCRdb's version contains in-frame clones alone and is incomplete. The sample records approximately 19,000 clones, around 70% being singletons. The CDR3 spans 16 residues. Regarding the study as a whole: Patients with week-13 increases in T-cell fraction and clonality benefited about 30 times more often.

This TCR came from a human donor with melanoma. This sequence joins TRBV7-5 and TRBJ2-1; the tabulated D call, TRBD2, remains unverified against the DNA. TRBV7-5 is recorded as a pseudogene. The sequenced sample was tumor tissue (inferred from file names), obtained from a patient given nivolumab and ipilimumab in sequence. The CDR3 reads CASSWGLEAVYNEQFF. CDR3 DNA sequence: TGTGCCAGCAGCTGGGGACTAGAGGCCGTCTACAATGAGCAGTTCTTC.